This note documents a single TCR beta chain sequence. This specimen comes from a study of T cells expressing NK-cell markers. Background on the study: Sorted T-cell subsets CD3+CD56+NKG2C+, CD3+CD56+NKG2C- and CD3+CD56-NKG2C+ were TCR beta-sequenced.

Germline V gene lookup returns CDR1 LGHNT and CDR2 FRNRAP. The CDR3 has 18 amino acids. TCRdb re-called the 5' RACE reads, yielding one record per CDR3 amino acid sequence without DNA. The table lists hundreds of thousands of distinct CDR3 sequences. The rearrangement joins TRBV12-5 to TRBJ2-3; with no DNA, the TCRdb D assignment of TRBD2 cannot be verified. The TCR sequence derives from a man aged 18 to 69 in good health. The sequenced material came from blood T cells: a sorted CD56 or NKG2C T cell subset, CD4+ or CD8+ T cells, or bulk PBMC T cells (not recorded which). CDR3 residues: CASGRELLAHLSTDTQYF. Looking up the rest from reference TRBV12-5 and TRBJ2-3 gives the full variable domain: DARVTQTPRHKVTEMGQEVTMRCQPILGHNTVFWYRQTMMQGLELLAYFRNRAPLDDSGMPKDRFSAEMPDATLATLKIQPSEPRDSAVYFCASGRELLAHLSTDTQYFGPGTRLTVL.